This TCR beta chain was found in a study of blood T cells in healthy people across ages. The length of the CDR3 is 14 residues. The germline V gene has CDR1 DFQATT and CDR2 SNEGSKA (reference sequence). This clonotype was observed a single time. The antigen is unknown. Possible read error: a much larger clone is one base away. Study-wide findings and caveats: A roughly linear age-dependent decrease characterized TCR beta diversity per million T cells.

The authors isolated at least 6 million PBMCs per sample. Primers used in a second PCR of roughly 6 to 11 cycles were a sample-barcoded 5' primer and a J-beta primer mix. MiXCR, run by TCRdb on the 5' RACE reads, gives a single entry per CDR3 protein. The table lists approximately 1.5 million distinct CDR3 sequences, around 35% of them singletons. The TCR originated in a woman in her twenties or thirties in good health. The J gene is TRBJ2-7, the V gene TRBV20-1; 7 nucleotides align to TRBD1. The sequencing sample was made of blood. The CDR3 sequence is CSTRDLGQIYEQYF. The DNA for the CDR3 is TGCAGTACTAGAGATCTGGGACAGATCTACGAGCAGTACTTC.